These 32 T cell receptor beta chains share one sample of origin, sequenced in a study of blood T cells in healthy people across ages. Primed by a sample-barcoded 5' primer and a J-beta primer mix, a second PCR proceeded for about 6 to 12 cycles. In TCRdb, the 5' RACE reads were re-called with MiXCR into one record per CDR3 protein. The sample lists roughly 800,000 distinct CDR3 sequences; approximately 55% were seen once. Sequencing used blood. The receptors derive from an older man in good health.

This clonotype was detected only a few times. A read error may produce the germline difference seen at one junction end. This chain uses TRBV7-7 with TRBJ2-2, with D perhaps matching TRBD2 (6 bases). Germline CDR1 SSHAT, CDR2 FNYEAQ (reference sequence). The CDR3 loop spans 14 amino acids. The DNA for the CDR3 is TGTGCTAGCAGCCTACCCGGAGGGACCGGGGAGCTGTTTTTT. It is translated as CASSLPGGTGELFF.

This clonotype came up a few times. This chain uses TRBV7-6 with TRBJ2-5; D might be TRBD1 or TRBD2, each matching 5 bases. Matching the DNA end better, TRBJ2-7 makes the J call doubtful. The CDR3 contains 16 residues. Germline CDR1 and CDR2: SGHVS and FNYEAQ. The CDR3 DNA follows: TGTGCCAGCAGCTTATCTCCCAGGTGGGGGACCTACGAGCAGTACTTC. Protein sequence: CASSLSPRWGTYEQYF.

The rearrangement links TRBV28 to TRBJ1-4; D gene uncertain. Trimming shortened V by 6 bases and J by 12 bases, and 11 bases separated the two germline ends. CDR1 is MDHEN and CDR2 is SYDVKM in the germline V gene. The CDR3 is 11 amino acids. Here the CDR3 DNA reads TGTGCCAGCAGCTCAGAGTACGAACTGTTTTTT. Its translation: CASSSEYELFF. Complete variable domain (other parts from reference TRBV28 and TRBJ1-4): DVKVTQSSRYLVKRTGEKVFLECVQDMDHENMFWYRQDPGLGLRLIYFSYDVKMKEKGDIPEGYSVSREKKERFSLILESASTNQTSMYLCASSSEYELFFGSGTQLSVL.

The chain has TRBV14 and TRBJ2-1; D might be TRBD2 (6 bases). CDR3 length: 13 amino acids. V lost 2 bases to trimming and J lost 6 bases, with 8 bases between them. The germline V gene encodes CDR1 SGHDN and CDR2 FVKESK. CDR3 region: CASSQRGVNEQFF. For the CDR3, the DNA is TGTGCCAGCAGCCAACGCGGGGTCAATGAGCAGTTCTTC.

This clonotype was counted between two and nine times. The chain links TRBV27 to TRBJ2-1; 11 nucleotides line up with TRBD2. The trim removed 8 bases at V and 4 bases at J, leaving 7 bases unmatched. Germline V gives CDR1 MNHEY, CDR2 SMNVEV (reference sequence). The CDR3 runs to 15 residues. DNA for the CDR3: TGTGCCAGCGGAACCTTAGCGGGAGGGTACAATGAGCAGTTCTTC. Its protein product is CASGTLAGGYNEQFF.

The chain couples TRBV7-9 to TRBJ2-1; 9 bases are a match to TRBD2. The J segment lost 6 bases and the V segment lost 5 bases, leaving 8 bases of the junction unmatched. The CDR3 extends over 15 amino acids. Germline CDR1 SEHNR, CDR2 FQNEAQ (reference sequence). CDR3 loop: CASSRSGSLGNEQFF. The CDR3 DNA reads TGTGCCAGCAGCCGTAGCGGGAGCTTGGGCAATGAGCAGTTCTTC. Full variable domain (missing parts from reference TRBV7-9 and TRBJ2-1): DTGVSQNPRHKITKRGQNVTFRCDPISEHNRLYWYRQTLGQGPEFLTYFQNEAQLEKSRLLSDRFSAERPKGSFSTLEIQRTEQGDSAMYLCASSRSGSLGNEQFFGPGTRLTVL.

The rearrangement joins TRBV5-1 to TRBJ2-2; maybe TRBD2 (5 bases). This CDR3 has 17 residues. V was cut by 2 bases and J by 0 bases, with 14 bases left in between. Germline CDR1 is SGHRS and CDR2 is YFSETQ. The CDR3 DNA sequence: TGCGCCAGCAGCTTACACCGCGGGTACGCGAACACCGGGGAGCTGTTTTTT. It encodes CASSLHRGYANTGELFF.

In this sample, this clonotype turned up once. V usage is TRBV6-6 and J usage is TRBJ1-1; the D is unclear. Germline CDR1 and CDR2: MNHNY and SVGAGI (reference sequence). V gave up 0 bases and J gave up 7 bases, with 9 bases separating them. The CDR3 length is 13 residues. Here the CDR3 reads CASSYSWGGEAFF. CDR3 in DNA: TGTGCCAGCAGTTACTCCTGGGGAGGTGAAGCTTTCTTT.

The chain combines TRBV12-3 or TRBV12-4 with TRBJ2-7; tentatively, D is TRBD1 (7 bases). The DNA matches TRBJ2-4 better at its end, which makes the J call doubtful. This CDR3 has 18 residues. CDR3 DNA: TGTGCCAGCAGTGGCCTGGCGGGACAGAATAACCAGGGGAACATTCAGTACTTC. Translating it yields CASSGLAGQNNQGNIQYF.

This clonotype was seen more than once but under ten times. The J gene is TRBJ2-5, the V gene TRBV4-2; D assignment may be TRBD1 or TRBD2 (5 bases each). Gene TRBJ2-7 matches the end of the DNA better, so the J call may be wrong. CDR3 size: 17 residues. Germline V lookup: CDR1 LGHNA, CDR2 YNFKEQ. In nucleotides, the CDR3 is TGTGCCAGCAGCCAAGAGAGGGACGCTAGGGCAAACTACGAGCAGTACTTC. Its translation is CASSQERDARANYEQYF.

The V call is TRBV7-3, the J call TRBJ1-1; no clear D gene. Per the germline V gene, CDR1 is SGHTA and CDR2 is FQGTGA. The CDR3 has 15 amino acids. Trimming took off 5 bases at V and 0 bases at J, with 13 bases between the two ends. Here the CDR3 reads CASSLSADLNTEAFF. In DNA, the CDR3 is TGTGCCAGCAGCCTCTCGGCGGACTTGAACACTGAAGCTTTCTTT.

This clonotype was recorded a few times. V usage is TRBV6-1 and J usage is TRBJ2-7; possibly TRBD2 for D (6 bases). Germline V gene sequence: CDR1 MNHNS, CDR2 SASEGT. This CDR3 contains 16 residues. V lost 6 bases to trimming and J lost 3 bases, with 21 bases between them. CDR3 protein: CASSPGSGGAYYEQYF. CDR3 sequence (DNA): TGTGCCAGCAGCCCCGGCTCGGGCGGGGCGTACTACGAGCAGTACTTC.

The CDR3 sequence: CSASAGVGSGETQYF. In DNA, the CDR3 is TGCAGTGCTTCAGCGGGAGTGGGCTCGGGAGAGACCCAGTACTTC. The chain combines TRBV20-1 with TRBJ2-5; TRBD2 matches 8 bases. J lost 4 bases, V lost 5 bases, and 12 bases had no gene match. This CDR3 is 15 amino acids long. Germline assignment: CDR1 DFQATT and CDR2 SNEGSKA (reference sequence).

A remark on this clonotype: The junction differs from germline at one of its ends, possibly a read error. V and J are TRBV19 and TRBJ2-5; D not resolved. CDR3 length: 13 residues. From germline, CDR1 is LNHDA and CDR2 SQIVND (reference sequence). CDR3 sequence reads: CASSIVPQEAQYF. The CDR3 bases are TGTGCCAGTAGTATAGTACCCCAAGAGGCCCAGTACTTC.

This clonotype was seen ten or more times. CDR3 DNA sequence: TGCAGCGTTGAAGATCCCGTCGGCAGGGCGGGGGAGCAGTACTTC. The encoded protein is CSVEDPVGRAGEQYF. V and J are TRBV29-1 and TRBJ2-7, with D maybe TRBD2 (6 bases). The CDR3 extends over 15 amino acids. With 0 bases removed from V and 7 bases from J, the gap between germline ends came to 19 bases. The germline V gene has CDR1 SQVTM and CDR2 ANQGSEA.

This clonotype was seen once. One junction end disagrees with the germline gene, perhaps due to a read error. The V and J genes are TRBV5-1 and TRBJ2-6; a weak D match, TRBD1 (5 bases). The CDR3 is made up of 16 amino acids. CDR1 SGHRS and CDR2 YFSETQ come from the germline V gene. CDR3 coding DNA: TGCGCCAGCAGCTTGACAGGTACCTCTGGGACCAACGTCCTGACTTTC. It specifies CASSLTGTSGTNVLTF.

The gene calls are TRBV6-5 and TRBJ1-2, with 7 bases fitting TRBD1. The CDR3 length is 14 residues. V lost 3 bases to trimming and J lost 8 bases; unmatched junction nucleotides: 9. CDR1 MNHEY and CDR2 SVGAGI come from the germline V gene. CDR3 coding DNA: TGTGCCAGCAGTTATTCGGGCAGGGGGTACGGCTACACCTTC. Translating gives CASSYSGRGYGYTF.

The V gene is TRBV20-1, the J gene TRBJ2-3; D is undetermined. Looked up from germline, CDR1 is DFQATT and CDR2 is SNEGSKA (reference sequence). The CDR3 is 11 amino acids. Trimming took off 6 bases at V and 2 bases at J, with 6 bases between the two ends. Here the CDR3 DNA reads TGCAGTGCCCCCACCACAGATACGCAGTATTTT. Its protein is CSAPTTDTQYF.

The chain is built from TRBV12-3 or TRBV12-4 and TRBJ1-2, with a tentative D call TRBD1 (6 bases). The CDR3 has 14 amino acids. Deletions cut 2 bases from V and 7 bases from J, with 14 bases between. The CDR3 protein is CASSLRQAIAGYTF. In nucleotides, the CDR3 is TGTGCCAGCAGTTTAAGACAGGCCATCGCTGGCTACACCTTC.

There are a few counts of this clonotype. The chain is built from TRBV2 and TRBJ2-3; D not certain. From germline, CDR1 is SNHLY and CDR2 FYNNEI. The CDR3 runs 14 residues. The V gene lost 6 bases and the J gene lost 6 bases, with 16 bases spanning the gap. The CDR3 DNA sequence: TGTGCCAGCAGAAAGATAGCCACTCGGGATACGCAGTATTTT. Translation gives CASRKIATRDTQYF.

The chain joins TRBV10-3 to TRBJ2-7; D not certain. CDR1 ENHRY and CDR2 SYGVKD come from the germline V gene. This CDR3 comprises 14 residues. Trimming cost V 0 bases and J 2 bases, with 8 bases left between them. The CDR3 spells CAISESIQTYEQYF. CDR3 bases: TGTGCCATCAGTGAGTCGATCCAGACCTACGAGCAGTACTTC.

This chain connects TRBV3-1 to TRBJ2-1; 14 positions match TRBD2. The J call is uncertain, as TRBJ2-7 better fits the DNA end. Germline V gene data show CDR1 as LGHDT and CDR2 as YNNKEL (reference sequence). The CDR3 runs to 17 residues. The CDR3: CASSLQTGTSGSAEQYF. The CDR3 coding sequence is TGTGCCAGCAGCCTACAGACCGGGACTAGCGGGAGCGCCGAGCAGTACTTC.

This sequence joins TRBV2 and TRBJ1-5; no clear D. This CDR3 contains 16 residues. V was trimmed by 7 bases and J by 2 bases, leaving 18 bases between them. Germline CDR1 reads SNHLY; CDR2 reads FYNNEI. The CDR3 DNA reads TGTGCCAGCACGAGCCCTAGGGTCGTACGCAATCAGCCCCAGCATTTT. Translating gives CASTSPRVVRNQPQHF.

CDR3 sequence (DNA): TGCAGTGGGATCGGGCTAGCGGGAGGCCGGAACAATGAGCAGTTCTTC. Amino acid sequence: CSGIGLAGGRNNEQFF. V is TRBV20-1 and J is TRBJ2-1; TRBD2 agrees at 11 bases. The V gene end was trimmed by 7 bases and the J gene end by 5 bases; junction bases not matched to a gene: 13. Germline CDR1 is DFQATT and CDR2 is SNEGSKA (reference sequence). This CDR3 has 16 residues.

The V call is TRBV29-1, the J call TRBJ2-5; D not resolved. V was pared by 5 bases and J by 1 base, with 11 bases between. The germline V gene has CDR1 SQVTM and CDR2 ANQGSEA. This CDR3 region has 13 residues. DNA of the CDR3: TGCAGCGTTAAGAAAGCACCCCAAGAGACCCAGTACTTC. Protein product: CSVKKAPQETQYF.

V is TRBV12-3 or TRBV12-4 and J is TRBJ2-4; D may correspond to TRBD1 or TRBD2 (5 bases each). V was trimmed by 4 bases and J by 15 bases, leaving 13 bases between them. This CDR3 region has 11 residues. DNA for the CDR3: TGTGCCAGCAGTTGGGGACCTCTGAGGTACTTC. Protein product: CASSWGPLRYF.

J is TRBJ2-1 and V is TRBV7-3, with a possible D match to TRBD2 (6 bases). The V gene lost 5 bases and the J gene lost 8 bases, with 19 bases spanning the gap. CDR1 is SGHTA and CDR2 is FQGTGA in the germline V gene. There are 15 residues in the CDR3. This CDR3 reads CASSEPGLSPDEQFF. The CDR3 DNA sequence: TGTGCCAGCAGCGAACCGGGACTTTCCCCCGATGAGCAGTTCTTC.

Only a few counts were recorded for this clonotype. The gene calls are TRBV9 and TRBJ2-5; the D gene is possibly TRBD2 (6 bases). The DNA matches TRBJ2-7 better at its end, which makes the J call doubtful. This CDR3 has 16 residues. Germline values: CDR1 SGDLS, CDR2 YYNGEE. CDR3 region: CASSQAPGENGYEQYF. CDR3 DNA sequence: TGTGCCAGCAGCCAGGCGCCGGGGGAAAACGGCTACGAGCAGTACTTC.

The rearrangement uses TRBV15 and TRBJ1-1, with D maybe TRBD1 (5 bases). V shed 3 bases and J shed 0 bases, with 8 bases lying between them. Germline values: CDR1 LNHNV, CDR2 YYDKDF (reference sequence). This CDR3 is 14 amino acids long. CDR3 region: CATSRLGLNTEAFF. DNA for the CDR3: TGTGCCACCAGCAGGTTGGGGCTGAACACTGAAGCTTTCTTT.

The V and J genes are TRBV9 and TRBJ1-6; TRBD1 agrees at 9 bases. The J segment lost 6 bases and the V segment lost 0 bases, leaving 1 base of the junction unmatched. There are 15 residues in the CDR3. Looked up from germline, CDR1 is SGDLS and CDR2 is YYNGEE. The CDR3 region has the DNA TGTGCCAGCAGCGTAGGGACAGGGGTTAATTCACCCCTCCACTTT. Encoded protein: CASSVGTGVNSPLHF.

The chain employs TRBV20-1 and TRBJ1-1; 7 bases line up with TRBD1. CDR1 and CDR2 (germline): DFQATT, SNEGSKA (reference sequence). The CDR3 has 17 amino acids. Trimming took 0 bases from V and 0 from J; bases not matched to a gene: 10. CDR3 coding DNA: TGCAGTGCTAGAGAACCGGGACAGCGGCACCTGAACACTGAAGCTTTCTTT. Its translation is CSAREPGQRHLNTEAFF.

The chain carries TRBV28 and TRBJ2-2; D ambiguous. This CDR3 has 12 amino acids. V was cut by 2 bases and J by 7 bases, with 5 bases left in between. From germline, CDR1 is MDHEN and CDR2 SYDVKM. For the CDR3, the DNA is TGTGCCAGCAGTTTACCGGTCGGGGAGCTGTTTTTT. This codes for CASSLPVGELFF.